This TCR beta chain comes out of a study of CD8 T cells in Susac syndrome. The CDR3 extends over 13 amino acids. The germline V gene encodes CDR1 SGHTA and CDR2 FQGTGA. The ends were cut back, 5 bases at V and 2 bases at J, with 9 bases in the middle. RNA totalling roughly 0.5 to 1 ug underwent reverse transcription with random hexamers. TCRdb ran MiXCR on the immunoSEQ multiplex PCR reads and lists one entry per CDR3 protein. The top ten clones hold 0.13% to 0.15% of a sample with about 150,000 distinct CDR3 sequences, about 95% of them seen once. The clonotype originates from a human donor with multiple sclerosis. The sequenced material came from CD8+ T cells from PBMCs. The chain couples TRBV7-3 to TRBJ1-2, with D unclear. This CDR3 reads CASSIQENYGYTF. CDR3 sequence (DNA): TGTGCCAGCAGCATTCAGGAAAACTATGGCTACACCTTC.